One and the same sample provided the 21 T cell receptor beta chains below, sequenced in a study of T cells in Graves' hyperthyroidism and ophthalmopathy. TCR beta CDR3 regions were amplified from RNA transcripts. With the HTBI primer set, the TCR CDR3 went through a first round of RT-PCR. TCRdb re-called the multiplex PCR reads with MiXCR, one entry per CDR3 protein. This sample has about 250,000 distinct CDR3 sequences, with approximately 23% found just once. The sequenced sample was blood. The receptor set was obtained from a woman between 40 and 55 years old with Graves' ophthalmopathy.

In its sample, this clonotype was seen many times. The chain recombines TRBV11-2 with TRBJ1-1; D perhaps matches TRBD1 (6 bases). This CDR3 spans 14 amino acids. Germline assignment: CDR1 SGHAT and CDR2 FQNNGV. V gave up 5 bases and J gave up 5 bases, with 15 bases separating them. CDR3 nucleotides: TGTGCCAGCAGCCCGGACAGTACGAGAACTGAAGCTTTCTTT. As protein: CASSPDSTRTEAFF.

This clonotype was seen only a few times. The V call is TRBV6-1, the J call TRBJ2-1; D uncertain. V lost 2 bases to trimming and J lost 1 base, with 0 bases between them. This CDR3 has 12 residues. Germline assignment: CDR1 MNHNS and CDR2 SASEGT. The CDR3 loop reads CASSESYNEQFF. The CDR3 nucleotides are TGTGCCAGCAGTGAATCCTACAATGAGCAGTTCTTC.

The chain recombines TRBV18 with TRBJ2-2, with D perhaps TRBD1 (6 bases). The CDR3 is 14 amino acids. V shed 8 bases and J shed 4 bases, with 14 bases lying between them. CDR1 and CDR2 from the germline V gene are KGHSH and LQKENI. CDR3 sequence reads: CASRQRDTTGELFF. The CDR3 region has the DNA TGTGCCAGCCGCCAACGGGACACCACCGGGGAGCTGTTTTTT.

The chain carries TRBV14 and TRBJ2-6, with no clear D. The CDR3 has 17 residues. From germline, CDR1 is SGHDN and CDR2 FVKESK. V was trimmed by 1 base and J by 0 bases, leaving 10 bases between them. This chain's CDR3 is CASSQGTLNSGANVLTF. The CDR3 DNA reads TGTGCCAGCAGCCAAGGGACCTTAAACTCTGGGGCCAACGTCCTGACTTTC.

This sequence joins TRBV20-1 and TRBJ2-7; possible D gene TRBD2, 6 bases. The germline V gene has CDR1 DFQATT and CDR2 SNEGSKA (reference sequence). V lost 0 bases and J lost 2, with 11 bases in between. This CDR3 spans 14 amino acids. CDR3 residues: CSAREVAGPYEQYF. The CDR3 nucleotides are TGCAGTGCTAGAGAGGTCGCGGGACCCTACGAGCAGTACTTC.

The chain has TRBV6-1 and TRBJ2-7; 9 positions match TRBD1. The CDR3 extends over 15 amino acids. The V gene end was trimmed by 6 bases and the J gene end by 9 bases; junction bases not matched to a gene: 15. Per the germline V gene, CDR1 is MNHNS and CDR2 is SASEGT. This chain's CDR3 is CASRLRQGVQRGQYF. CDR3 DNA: TGTGCCAGCAGACTCCGACAGGGGGTTCAACGCGGGCAGTACTTC.

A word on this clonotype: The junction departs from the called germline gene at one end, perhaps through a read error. Written as DNA, the CDR3 is TGTGCCAGCAGTTTACCGGGGACGGGAAACACCATATGTTTT. Its protein is CASSLPGTGNTICF. This chain connects TRBV28 to TRBJ1-3; tentatively, D is TRBD1 (5 bases). The CDR3 has 14 amino acids. Germline V lookup: CDR1 MDHEN, CDR2 SYDVKM.

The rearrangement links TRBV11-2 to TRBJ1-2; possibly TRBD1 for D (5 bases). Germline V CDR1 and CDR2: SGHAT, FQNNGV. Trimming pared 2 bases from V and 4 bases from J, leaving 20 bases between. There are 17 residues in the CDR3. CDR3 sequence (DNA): TGTGCCAGCAGCTTAAACACGGGGCAGGGAACCCTCTATGGCTACACCTTC. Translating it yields CASSLNTGQGTLYGYTF.

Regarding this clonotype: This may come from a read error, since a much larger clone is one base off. CDR3 in DNA: TGTGCCTGGAGTGGGGGTCCCGGGACAGAGTTTAACACTGAAGCTTTCTTT. It translates to CAWSGGPGTEFNTEAFF. The rearrangement joins TRBV30 to TRBJ1-1; 7 positions agree with TRBD1. Germline V lookup: CDR1 GTSNPN, CDR2 SVGIG (reference sequence). J lost 2 bases, V lost 1 base, and 13 bases had no gene match. This CDR3 contains 17 residues.

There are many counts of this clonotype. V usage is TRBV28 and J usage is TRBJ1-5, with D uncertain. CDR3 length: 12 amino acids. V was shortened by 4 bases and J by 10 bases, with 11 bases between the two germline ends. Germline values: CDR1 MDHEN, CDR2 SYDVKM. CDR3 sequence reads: CASSSRLPPQHF. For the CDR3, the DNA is TGTGCCAGCAGTTCCAGGTTACCTCCCCAGCATTTT. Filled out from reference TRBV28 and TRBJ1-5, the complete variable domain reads DVKVTQSSRYLVKRTGEKVFLECVQDMDHENMFWYRQDPGLGLRLIYFSYDVKMKEKGDIPEGYSVSREKKERFSLILESASTNQTSMYLCASSSRLPPQHFGDGTRLSIL.

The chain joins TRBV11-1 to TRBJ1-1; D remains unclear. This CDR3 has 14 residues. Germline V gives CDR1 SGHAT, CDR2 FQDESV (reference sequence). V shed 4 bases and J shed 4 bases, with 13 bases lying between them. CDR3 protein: CASSSNTAGTEAFF. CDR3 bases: TGTGCCAGCAGCTCAAATACGGCGGGCACTGAAGCTTTCTTT. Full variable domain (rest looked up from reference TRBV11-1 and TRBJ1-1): EAEVAQSPRYKITEKSQAVAFWCDPISGHATLYWYRQILGQGPELLVQFQDESVVDDSQLPKDRFSAERLKGVDSTLKIQPAELGDSAMYLCASSSNTAGTEAFFGQGTRLTVV.

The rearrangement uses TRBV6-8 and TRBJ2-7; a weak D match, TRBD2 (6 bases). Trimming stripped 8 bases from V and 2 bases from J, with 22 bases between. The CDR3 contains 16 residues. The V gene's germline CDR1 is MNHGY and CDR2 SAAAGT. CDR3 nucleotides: TGTGCCAGCCCACGTCGGCGGGACCAATTTACCTACGAGCAGTACTTC. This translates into CASPRRRDQFTYEQYF.

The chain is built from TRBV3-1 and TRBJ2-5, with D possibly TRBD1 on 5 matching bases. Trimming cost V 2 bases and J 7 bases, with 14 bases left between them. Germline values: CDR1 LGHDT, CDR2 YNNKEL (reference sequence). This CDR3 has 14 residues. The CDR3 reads CASSQSRGWGTQYF. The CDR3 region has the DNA TGTGCCAGCAGCCAATCAAGGGGATGGGGGACCCAGTACTTC.

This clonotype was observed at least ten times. The DNA for the CDR3 is TGTGCCAGCACCCTTAGCGTCGGGGGGACCCAGTACTTC. Amino acids: CASTLSVGGTQYF. The chain uses TRBV2 and TRBJ2-5; possible D gene TRBD2, 6 bases. CDR3 length equals 13 residues. V was shortened by 7 bases and J by 7 bases, with 16 bases between the two germline ends. Germline-derived CDR1 and CDR2 are SNHLY and FYNNEI.

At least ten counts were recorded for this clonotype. CDR3 sequence (DNA): TGTGCCAGCAGTGAGGTAGCGGGAGCGGCCGAGCAGTACTTC. Encoded protein: CASSEVAGAAEQYF. V is TRBV2 and J is TRBJ2-7, with 9 bases identical to TRBD2. The CDR3 is made up of 14 amino acids. V was clipped by 3 bases and J by 6 bases; unmatched bases: 6. CDR1 is SNHLY, CDR2 FYNNEI, per germline. Filled out from reference TRBV2 and TRBJ2-7, the complete variable domain reads EPEVTQTPSHQVTQMGQEVILRCVPISNHLYFYWYRQILGQKVEFLVSFYNNEISEKSEIFDDQFSVERPDGSNFTLKIRSTKLEDSAMYFCASSEVAGAAEQYFGPGTRLTVT.

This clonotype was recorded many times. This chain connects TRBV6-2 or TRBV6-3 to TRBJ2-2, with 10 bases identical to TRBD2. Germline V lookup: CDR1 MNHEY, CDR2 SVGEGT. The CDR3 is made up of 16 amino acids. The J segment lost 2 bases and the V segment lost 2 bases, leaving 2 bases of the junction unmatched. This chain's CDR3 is CASSYRTSGNTGELFF. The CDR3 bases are TGTGCCAGCAGTTACCGGACTAGCGGTAACACCGGGGAGCTGTTTTTT.

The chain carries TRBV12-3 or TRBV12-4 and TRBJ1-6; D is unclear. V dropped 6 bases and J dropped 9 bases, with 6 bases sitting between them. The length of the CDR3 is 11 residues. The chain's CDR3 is CASRRISPLHF. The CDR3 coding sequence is TGTGCCAGCAGACGAATTTCACCCCTCCACTTT.

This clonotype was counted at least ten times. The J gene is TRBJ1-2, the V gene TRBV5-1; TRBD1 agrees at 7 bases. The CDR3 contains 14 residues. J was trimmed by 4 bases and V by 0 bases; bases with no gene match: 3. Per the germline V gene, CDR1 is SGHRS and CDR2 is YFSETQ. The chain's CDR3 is CASSLGDSTYGYTF. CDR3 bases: TGCGCCAGCAGCTTGGGGGACAGCACCTATGGCTACACCTTC. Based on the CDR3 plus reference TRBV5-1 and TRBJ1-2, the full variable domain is KAGVTQTPRYLIKTRGQQVTLSCSPISGHRSVSWYQQTPGQGLQFLFEYFSETQRNKGNFPGRFSGRQFSNSRSEMNVSTLELGDSALYLCASSLGDSTYGYTFGSGTRLTVV.

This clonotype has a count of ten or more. This chain's CDR3 is CASSLMASGSPDTQYF. The CDR3, as DNA: TGTGCCAGCAGCTTAATGGCTAGCGGGAGTCCAGATACGCAGTATTTT. This chain uses TRBV7-3 with TRBJ2-3; 10 nucleotides match TRBD2. The CDR3 covers 16 residues. Trimming took 1 base from V and 4 from J; bases not matched to a gene: 5. The germline gives CDR1 SGHTA, CDR2 FQGTGA.

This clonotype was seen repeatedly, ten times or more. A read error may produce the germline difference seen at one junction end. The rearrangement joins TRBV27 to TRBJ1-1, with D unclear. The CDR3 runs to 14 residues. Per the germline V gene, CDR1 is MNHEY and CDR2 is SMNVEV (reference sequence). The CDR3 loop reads CASSFMARDTGAFF. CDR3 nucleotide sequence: TGTGCCAGCAGTTTTATGGCCAGAGACACTGGAGCTTTCTTT.

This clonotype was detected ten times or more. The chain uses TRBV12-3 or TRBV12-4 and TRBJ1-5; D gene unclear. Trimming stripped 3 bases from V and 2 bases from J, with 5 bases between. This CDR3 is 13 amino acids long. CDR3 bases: TGTGCCAGCAGTTTTGAGCGCAATCAGCCCCAGCATTTT. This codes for CASSFERNQPQHF.